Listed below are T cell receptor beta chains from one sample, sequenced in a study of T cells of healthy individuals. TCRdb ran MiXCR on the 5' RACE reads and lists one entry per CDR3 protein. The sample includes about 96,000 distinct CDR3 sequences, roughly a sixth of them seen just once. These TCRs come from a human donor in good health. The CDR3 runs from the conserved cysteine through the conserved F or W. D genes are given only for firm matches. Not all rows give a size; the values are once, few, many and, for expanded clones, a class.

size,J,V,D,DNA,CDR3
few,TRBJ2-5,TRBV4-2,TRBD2,TGTGCCAGCAGCCGCTCGACTAGCGGGAGAGAGACCCAGTACTTC,CASSRSTSGRETQYF
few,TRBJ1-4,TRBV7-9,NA,TGTGCCAGCAGCTCCGCAACTAATGAAAAACTGTTTTTT,CASSSATNEKLFF
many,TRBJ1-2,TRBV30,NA,TGTGCCTGGAGGGGGGAAGCCTTAGCTAACTATGGCTACACCTTC,CAWRGEALANYGYTF
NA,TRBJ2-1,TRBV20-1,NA,TGCAGTGTTTACCCGGACCGGGCGACGTGGGAGCAGTTCTTC,CSVYPDRATWEQFF
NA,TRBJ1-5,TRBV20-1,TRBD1,TGCAGTGCTAGAGTGAACAGGGGTCATCAGCCCCAGCATTTT,CSARVNRGHQPQHF
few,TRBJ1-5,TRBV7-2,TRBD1,TGTGCCAGCAGTCCGGACAGGGACGCAAATCAGCCCCAGCATTTT,CASSPDRDANQPQHF
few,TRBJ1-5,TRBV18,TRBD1,TGTGCCAGCTCAGAACAGGGGTATAGGAGCAATCAGCCCCAGCATTTT,CASSEQGYRSNQPQHF
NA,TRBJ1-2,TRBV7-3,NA,TGTGCCAGCGGAGTAAGGGGCGGGGTAGGAGGCTACACCTTC,CASGVRGGVGGYTF
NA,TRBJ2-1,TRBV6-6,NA,TGTGCCATCTCCCGAGTGGGCAATGAGCAGTTCTTC,CAISRVGNEQFF
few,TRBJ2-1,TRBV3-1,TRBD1,TGTGCCAGCAGCCAAATAGGACAGGGGATCGATGAGCAGTTCTTC,CASSQIGQGIDEQFF
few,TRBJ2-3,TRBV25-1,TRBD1,TGTGCCAGCACCCCCCACAGGGGAGTCCCCGCAGATACGCAGTATTTT,CASTPHRGVPADTQYF
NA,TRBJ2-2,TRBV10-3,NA,TGTGCCATCCTCCTCGGCAACACCGGGGAGCTGTTTTTT,CAILLGNTGELFF
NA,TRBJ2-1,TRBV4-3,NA,TGCGCCAGCAGCCAAGATTTTCCTAGCCGGGGCAATGAGCAGTTCTTC,CASSQDFPSRGNEQFF
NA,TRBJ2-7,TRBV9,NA,TGTGCCAGCAGCGTAGGTATCGGTAGTTCCTACGAGCAGTACTTC,CASSVGIGSSYEQYF
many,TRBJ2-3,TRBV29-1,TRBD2,TGCAGCGTTCGGAGGGGTAGCGGGGGCGTCACAGATACGCAGTATTTT,CSVRRGSGGVTDTQYF
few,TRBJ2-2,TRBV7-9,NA,TGTGCCAGCACCATCGACAGGGACTGGGCCGGGGAGCTGTTTTTT,CASTIDRDWAGELFF
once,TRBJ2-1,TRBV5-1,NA,TGCGCCAGCACCGGGGGCTACCTGAGCTCCTACAATGAGCAGTTCTTC,CASTGGYLSSYNEQFF
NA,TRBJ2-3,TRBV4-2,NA,TGTGCCAGCAGCTCCGAAGCTGGCGGGGGCACAGATACGCAGTATTTT,CASSSEAGGGTDTQYF
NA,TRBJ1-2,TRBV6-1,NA,TGTGCCAGCAGTGTCGGCCCCAGCTATGGCTACACCTTC,CASSVGPSYGYTF
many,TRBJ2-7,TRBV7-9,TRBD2,TGTGCCAGCAGCTTTTTAGCGGGAAGCACCTACGAGCAGTACTTC,CASSFLAGSTYEQYF
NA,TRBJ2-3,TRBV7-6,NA,TGTGCCAGCAGCTCCAGGGGATTCACAGATACGCAGTATTTT,CASSSRGFTDTQYF
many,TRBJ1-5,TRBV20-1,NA,TGCAGTGCTAAGACTCTTCCGGGACAGCCCCAGCATTTT,CSAKTLPGQPQHF
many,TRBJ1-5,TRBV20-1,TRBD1,TGCAGTGGTAGACAGGGTTTCTATAGCAATCAGCCCCAGCATTTT,CSGRQGFYSNQPQHF
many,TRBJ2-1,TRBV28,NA,TGTGCCAGCAGCCCTGGGGGGTCAGTTAGCAATGAGCAGTTCTTC,CASSPGGSVSNEQFF
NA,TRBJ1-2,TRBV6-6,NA,TGTGCCAGCAGTTACAGACTGAGACAGACTACCTATGGCTACACCTTC,CASSYRLRQTTYGYTF
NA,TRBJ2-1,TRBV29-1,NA,TGCAGCGTTGAAGAGGGGGTCGGCAATGAGCAGTTCTTC,CSVEEGVGNEQFF
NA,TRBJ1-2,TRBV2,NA,TGTGCCAGCAGCAACAGGGAGAGCTATGGCTACACCTTC,CASSNRESYGYTF
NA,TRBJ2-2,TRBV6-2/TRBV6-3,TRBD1,TGTGCCAGCAGTTCTCCACCGGGACAGATGAACACCGGGGAGCTGTTTTTT,CASSSPPGQMNTGELFF
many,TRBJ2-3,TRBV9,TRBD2,TGTGCCAGCAGCCCGACTAGCGGGAGTGCAGATACGCAGTATTTT,CASSPTSGSADTQYF
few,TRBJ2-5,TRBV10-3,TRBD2,TGTGCCACGCGGAGCGGGAGTGAGACCCAGTACTTC,CATRSGSETQYF
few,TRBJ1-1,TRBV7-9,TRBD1,TGTGCCAGCAGCCCAGGGGGGGGGTACACTGAAGCTTTCTTT,CASSPGGGYTEAFF
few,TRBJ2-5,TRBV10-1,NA,TGCGCCAGCGGTAAAGGGGGGGCATCGGCCGTTGTGGAGACCCAGTACTTC,CASGKGGASAVVETQYF
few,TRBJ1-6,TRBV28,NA,TGTGCCAGCAGTCGGGTAACCTATAATTCACCCCTCCACTTT,CASSRVTYNSPLHF
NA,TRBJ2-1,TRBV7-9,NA,TGTGCCAGCAGCTCCGCCGACAGGCCTCGCTACAATGAGCAGTTCTTC,CASSSADRPRYNEQFF
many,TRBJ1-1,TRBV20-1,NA,TGCAGTGCTAGAGATAGGACGGGGAAGGTTGTTGCTTTCTTT,CSARDRTGKVVAFF
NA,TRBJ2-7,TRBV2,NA,TGTGCCAGCAGTGAACCAGTATTCTACGAGCAGTACTTC,CASSEPVFYEQYF
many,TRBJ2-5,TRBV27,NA,TGTGCCAGCAGTCCCCAGGGGGAGACCCAGTACTTC,CASSPQGETQYF
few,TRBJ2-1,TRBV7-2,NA,TGTGCCAGCTTACTAGGGCCAAACAATGAGCAGTTCTTC,CASLLGPNNEQFF
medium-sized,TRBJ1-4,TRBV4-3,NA,TGCGCCAGCAGCCAAGTAGTCAAGAGAACCGAAAAACTGTTTTTT,CASSQVVKRTEKLFF